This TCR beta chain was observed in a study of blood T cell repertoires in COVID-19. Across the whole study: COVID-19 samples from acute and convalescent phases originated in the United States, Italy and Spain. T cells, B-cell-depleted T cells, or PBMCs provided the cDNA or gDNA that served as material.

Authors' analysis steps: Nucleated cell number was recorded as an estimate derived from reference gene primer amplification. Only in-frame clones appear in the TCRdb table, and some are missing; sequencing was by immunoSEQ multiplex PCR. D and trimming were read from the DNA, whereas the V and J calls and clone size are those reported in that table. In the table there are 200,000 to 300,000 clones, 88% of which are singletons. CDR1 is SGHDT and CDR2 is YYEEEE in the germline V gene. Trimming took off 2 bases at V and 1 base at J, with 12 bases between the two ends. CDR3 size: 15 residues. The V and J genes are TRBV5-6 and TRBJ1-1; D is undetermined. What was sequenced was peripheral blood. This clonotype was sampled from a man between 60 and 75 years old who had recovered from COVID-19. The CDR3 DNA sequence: TGTGCCAGCAGCTTTCGGGTTAAAGGGAACACTGAAGCTTTCTTT. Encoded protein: CASSFRVKGNTEAFF.